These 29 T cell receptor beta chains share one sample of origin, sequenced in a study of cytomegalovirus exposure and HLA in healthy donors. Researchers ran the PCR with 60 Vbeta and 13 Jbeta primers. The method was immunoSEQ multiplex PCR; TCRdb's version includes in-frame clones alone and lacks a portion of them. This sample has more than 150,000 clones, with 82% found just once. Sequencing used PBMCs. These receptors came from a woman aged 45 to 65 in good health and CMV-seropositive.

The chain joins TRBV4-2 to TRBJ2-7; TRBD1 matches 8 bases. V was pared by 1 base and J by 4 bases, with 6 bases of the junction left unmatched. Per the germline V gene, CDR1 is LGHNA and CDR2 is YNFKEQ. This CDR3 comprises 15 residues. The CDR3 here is CASSQAGQGPYEQYF. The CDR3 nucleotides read TGTGCCAGCAGCCAAGCCGGACAGGGTCCTTACGAGCAGTACTTC.

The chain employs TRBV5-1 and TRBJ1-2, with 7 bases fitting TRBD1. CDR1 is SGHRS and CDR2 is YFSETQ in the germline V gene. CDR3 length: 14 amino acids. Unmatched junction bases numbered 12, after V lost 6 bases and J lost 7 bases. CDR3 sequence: CASTPPGTVCGYTF. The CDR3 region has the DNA TGCGCCAGCACCCCCCCCGGGACAGTCTGTGGCTACACCTTC.

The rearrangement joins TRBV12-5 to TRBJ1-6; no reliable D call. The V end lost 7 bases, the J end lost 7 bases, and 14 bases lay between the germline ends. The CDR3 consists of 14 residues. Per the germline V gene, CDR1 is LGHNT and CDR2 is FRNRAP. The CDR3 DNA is TGTGCTAGTGCCCTTGGCCCACAGAATTCACCCCTCCACTTT. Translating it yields CASALGPQNSPLHF.

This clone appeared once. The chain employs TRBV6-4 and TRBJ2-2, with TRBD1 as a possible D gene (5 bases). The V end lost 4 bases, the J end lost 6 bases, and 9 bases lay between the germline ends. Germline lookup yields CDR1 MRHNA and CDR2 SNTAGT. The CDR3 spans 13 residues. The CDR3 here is CASSAQDAGELFF. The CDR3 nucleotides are TGTGCCAGCAGTGCACAGGACGCCGGGGAGCTGTTTTTT.

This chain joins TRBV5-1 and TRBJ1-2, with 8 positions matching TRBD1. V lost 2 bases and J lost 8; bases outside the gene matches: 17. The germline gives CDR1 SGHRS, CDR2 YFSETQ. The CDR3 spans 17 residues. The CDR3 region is CASSFAPQAGGSGGYTF. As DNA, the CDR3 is TGCGCCAGCAGCTTTGCCCCGCAGGCAGGGGGCTCTGGAGGCTACACCTTC.

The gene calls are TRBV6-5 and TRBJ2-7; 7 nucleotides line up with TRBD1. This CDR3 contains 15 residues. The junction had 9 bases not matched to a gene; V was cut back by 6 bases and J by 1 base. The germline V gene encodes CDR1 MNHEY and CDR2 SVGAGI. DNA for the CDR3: TGTGCCAGCAGCATACGACAGGGCGTATCCTACGAGCAGTACTTC. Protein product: CASSIRQGVSYEQYF.

CDR3 loop: CASSSGQGARRTEAFF. CDR3 coding DNA: TGTGCCAGCAGCTCAGGACAGGGGGCTAGGAGGACTGAAGCTTTCTTT. The genes are TRBV5-6 and TRBJ1-1; 11 nucleotides align to TRBD1. The CDR3 has 16 residues. V lost 3 bases and J lost 5; bases outside the gene matches: 9. CDR1 and CDR2 from the germline V gene are SGHDT and YYEEEE.

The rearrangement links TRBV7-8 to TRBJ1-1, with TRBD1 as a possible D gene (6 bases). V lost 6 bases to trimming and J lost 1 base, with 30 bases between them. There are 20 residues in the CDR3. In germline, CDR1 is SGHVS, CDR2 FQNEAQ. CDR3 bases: TGTGCCAGCAGATTAACAGGGAAGACCACTCAACCCAGGAAGAACACTGAAGCTTTCTTT. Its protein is CASRLTGKTTQPRKNTEAFF.

CDR3 sequence: CASKELGRTEAFF. Written as DNA, the CDR3 is TGTGCCAGCAAAGAACTAGGGAGGACTGAAGCTTTCTTT. This chain links TRBV5-6 with TRBJ1-1; D uncertain. This CDR3 contains 13 residues. With 6 bases removed from V and 5 bases from J, the gap between germline ends came to 14 bases. CDR1 is SGHDT, CDR2 YYEEEE, per germline.

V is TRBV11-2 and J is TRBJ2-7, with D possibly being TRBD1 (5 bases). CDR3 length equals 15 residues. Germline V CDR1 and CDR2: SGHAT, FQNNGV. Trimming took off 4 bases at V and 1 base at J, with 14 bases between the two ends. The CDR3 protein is CASSSRAKTSYEQYF. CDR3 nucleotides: TGTGCCAGCAGCTCCAGGGCAAAAACGTCCTACGAGCAGTACTTC. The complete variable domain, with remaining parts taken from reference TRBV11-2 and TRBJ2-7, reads EAGVAQSPRYKIIEKRQSVAFWCNPISGHATLYWYQQILGQGPKLLIQFQNNGVVDDSQLPKDRFSAERLKGVDSTLKIQPAKLEDSAVYLCASSSRAKTSYEQYFGPGTRLTVT.

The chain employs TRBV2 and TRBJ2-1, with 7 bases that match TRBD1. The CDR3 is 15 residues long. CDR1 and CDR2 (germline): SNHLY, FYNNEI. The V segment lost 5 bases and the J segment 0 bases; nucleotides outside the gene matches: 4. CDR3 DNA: TGTGCCAGCAGTTCACAGGGGAGCTCCTACAATGAGCAGTTCTTC. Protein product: CASSSQGSSYNEQFF.

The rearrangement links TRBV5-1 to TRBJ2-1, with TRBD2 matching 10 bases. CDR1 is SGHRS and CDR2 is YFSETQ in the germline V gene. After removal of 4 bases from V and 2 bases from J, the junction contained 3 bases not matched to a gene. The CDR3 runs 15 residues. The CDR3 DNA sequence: TGCGCCAGCAGCCTTAGCGGGGGGACCTACAATGAGCAGTTCTTC. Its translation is CASSLSGGTYNEQFF.

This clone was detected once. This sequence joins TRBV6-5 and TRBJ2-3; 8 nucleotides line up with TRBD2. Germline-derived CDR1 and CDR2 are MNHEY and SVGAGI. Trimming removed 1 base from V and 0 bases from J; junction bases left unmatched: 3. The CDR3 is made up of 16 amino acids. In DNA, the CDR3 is TGTGCCAGCAGTTACTTTAGCGGGGCTAGCACAGATACGCAGTATTTT. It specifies CASSYFSGASTDTQYF.

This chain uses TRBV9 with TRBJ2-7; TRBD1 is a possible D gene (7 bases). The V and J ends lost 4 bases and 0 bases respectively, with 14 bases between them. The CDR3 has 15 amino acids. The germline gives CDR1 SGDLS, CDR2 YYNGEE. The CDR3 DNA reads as TGTGCCAGCAGCCCAGGGGGGCCTCTCTCCTACGAGCAGTACTTC. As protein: CASSPGGPLSYEQYF.

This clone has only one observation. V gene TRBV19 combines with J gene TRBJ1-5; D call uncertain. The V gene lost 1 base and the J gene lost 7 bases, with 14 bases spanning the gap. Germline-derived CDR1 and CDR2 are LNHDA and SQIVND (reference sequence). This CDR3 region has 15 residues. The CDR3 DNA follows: TGTGCCAGTAGTATAGTTCTGGGAGAAGGCCAGCCCCAGCATTTT. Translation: CASSIVLGEGQPQHF.

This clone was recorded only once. CDR3 sequence: CASSQSLAGAVNEQFF. In DNA, the CDR3 is TGTGCCAGCAGCCAGAGCCTAGCGGGGGCAGTCAATGAGCAGTTCTTC. The chain recombines TRBV4-2 with TRBJ2-1, with 10 bases matching TRBD2. The CDR3 length is 16 residues. With V trimmed by 3 bases and J by 6 bases, 8 bases remained unmatched. Germline V CDR1 and CDR2: LGHNA, YNFKEQ.

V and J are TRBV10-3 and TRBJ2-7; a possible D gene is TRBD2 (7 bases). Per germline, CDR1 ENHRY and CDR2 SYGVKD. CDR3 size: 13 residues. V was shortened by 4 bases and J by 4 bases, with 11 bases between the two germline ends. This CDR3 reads CAISGRGLYEQYF. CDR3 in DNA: TGTGCCATCAGTGGCAGGGGACTATACGAGCAGTACTTC.

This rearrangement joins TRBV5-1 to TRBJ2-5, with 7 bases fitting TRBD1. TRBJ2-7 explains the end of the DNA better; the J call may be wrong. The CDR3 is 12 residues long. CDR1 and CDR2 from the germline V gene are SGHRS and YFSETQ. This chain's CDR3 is CASRYTGDEQYF. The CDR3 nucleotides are TGCGCCAGCAGATATACAGGGGACGAGCAGTACTTC.

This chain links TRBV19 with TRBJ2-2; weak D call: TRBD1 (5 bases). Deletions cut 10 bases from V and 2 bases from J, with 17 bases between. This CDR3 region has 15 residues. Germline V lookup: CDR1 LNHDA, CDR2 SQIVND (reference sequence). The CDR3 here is CATSDGHLNTGELFF. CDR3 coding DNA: TGTGCCACCTCCGATGGACACTTAAACACCGGGGAGCTGTTTTTT.

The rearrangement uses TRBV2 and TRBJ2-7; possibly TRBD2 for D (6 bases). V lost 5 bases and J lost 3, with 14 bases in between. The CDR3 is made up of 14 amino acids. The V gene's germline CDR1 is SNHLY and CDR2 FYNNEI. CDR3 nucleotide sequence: TGTGCCAGCAGTTTCGGGGGTCTAGACTACGAGCAGTACTTC. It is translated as CASSFGGLDYEQYF. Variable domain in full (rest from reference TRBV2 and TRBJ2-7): EPEVTQTPSHQVTQMGQEVILRCVPISNHLYFYWYRQILGQKVEFLVSFYNNEISEKSEIFDDQFSVERPDGSNFTLKIRSTKLEDSAMYFCASSFGGLDYEQYFGPGTRLTVT.

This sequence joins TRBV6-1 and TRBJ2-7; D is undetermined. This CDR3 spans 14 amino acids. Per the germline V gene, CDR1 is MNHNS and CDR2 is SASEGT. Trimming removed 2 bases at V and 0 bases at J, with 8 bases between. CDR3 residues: CASSENLSSYEQYF. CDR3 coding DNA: TGTGCCAGCAGTGAAAACCTTAGCTCCTACGAGCAGTACTTC.

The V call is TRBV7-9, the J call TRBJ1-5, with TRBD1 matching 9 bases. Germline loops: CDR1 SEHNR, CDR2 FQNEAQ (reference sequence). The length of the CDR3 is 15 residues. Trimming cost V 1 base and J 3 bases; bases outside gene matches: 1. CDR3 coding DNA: TGTGCCAGCAGCTTAGGGACAGGGGACAATCAGCCCCAGCATTTT. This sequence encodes CASSLGTGDNQPQHF.

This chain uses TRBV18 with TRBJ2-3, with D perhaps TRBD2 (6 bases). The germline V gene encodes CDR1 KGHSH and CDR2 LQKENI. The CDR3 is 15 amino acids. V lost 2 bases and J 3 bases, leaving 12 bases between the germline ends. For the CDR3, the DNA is TGTGCCAGCTCACCAGGGCGGGGACCTACAGATACGCAGTATTTT. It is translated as CASSPGRGPTDTQYF. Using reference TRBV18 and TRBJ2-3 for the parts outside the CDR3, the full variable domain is NAGVMQNPRHLVRRRGQEARLRCSPMKGHSHVYWYRQLPEEGLKFMVYLQKENIIDESGMPKERFSAEFPKEGPSILRIQQVVRGDSAAYFCASSPGRGPTDTQYFGPGTRLTVL.

The chain's CDR3 is CASSLGQSYEQYF. The CDR3 region has the DNA TGTGCCAGCAGTTTAGGACAGTCCTACGAGCAGTACTTC. The gene calls are TRBV27 and TRBJ2-5; D perhaps matches TRBD1 (6 bases). The end of the DNA fits TRBJ2-7 better, so the J call may be wrong. Germline loops: CDR1 MNHEY, CDR2 SMNVEV (reference sequence). The CDR3 is made up of 13 amino acids.

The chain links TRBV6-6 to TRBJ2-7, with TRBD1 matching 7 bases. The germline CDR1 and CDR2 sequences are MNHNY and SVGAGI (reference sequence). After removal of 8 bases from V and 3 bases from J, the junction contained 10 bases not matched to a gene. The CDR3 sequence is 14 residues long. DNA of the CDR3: TGTGCCAGCGGAATGACAGGGCTCATCTACGAGCAGTACTTC. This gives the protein CASGMTGLIYEQYF.

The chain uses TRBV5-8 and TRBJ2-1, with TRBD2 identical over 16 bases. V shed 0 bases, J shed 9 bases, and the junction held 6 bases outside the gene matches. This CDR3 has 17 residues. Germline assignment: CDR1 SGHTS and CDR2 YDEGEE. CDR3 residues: CASSLAGTSGGATEQFF. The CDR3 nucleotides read TGTGCCAGCAGCTTGGCCGGGACTAGCGGGGGGGCAACTGAGCAGTTCTTC.

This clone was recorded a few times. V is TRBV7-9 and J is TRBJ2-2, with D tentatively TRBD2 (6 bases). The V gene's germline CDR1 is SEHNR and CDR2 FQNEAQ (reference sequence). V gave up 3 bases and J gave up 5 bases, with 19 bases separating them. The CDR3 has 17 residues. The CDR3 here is CASSLGLTGVRTGELFF. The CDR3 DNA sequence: TGTGCCAGCAGCTTGGGTCTTACGGGGGTCCGGACCGGGGAGCTGTTTTTT.

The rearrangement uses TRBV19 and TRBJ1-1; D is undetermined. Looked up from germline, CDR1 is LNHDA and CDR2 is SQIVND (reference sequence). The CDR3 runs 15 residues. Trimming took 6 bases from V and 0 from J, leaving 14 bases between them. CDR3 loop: CASRNRDLLNTEAFF. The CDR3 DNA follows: TGTGCCAGTAGGAACAGAGACCTCTTGAACACTGAAGCTTTCTTT.

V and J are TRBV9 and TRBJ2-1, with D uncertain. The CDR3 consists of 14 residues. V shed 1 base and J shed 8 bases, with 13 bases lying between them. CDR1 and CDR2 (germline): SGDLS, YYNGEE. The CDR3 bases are TGTGCCAGCAGCGTACAAGACAACCCCCATGAGCAGTTCTTC. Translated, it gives CASSVQDNPHEQFF.